The present TCR beta chain was sequenced within a study of response to subunit inactivated influenza vaccine. This clonotype was seen many times. No antigen is known for it. Germline CDR1 and CDR2: SGHRS and YFSETQ. The CDR3 sequence is 16 residues long. Trimming took 2 bases from V and 2 from J; bases not matched to a gene: 8. TCRdb processed the RT-PCR reads anew with MiXCR; each CDR3 protein has one entry. The sample lists fewer than 700,000 distinct CDR3 sequences; 10% to 15% were seen once. General study findings and limits: Authors suggested each seasonal influenza vaccination recruits few new T cells.

The receptor was isolated from a man over 45 who received an inactivated influenza vaccine. The chain is built from TRBV5-1 and TRBJ2-5; 8 positions agree with TRBD1. Sequenced material: PBMCs from blood, taken more than 35 days after vaccination. CDR3: CASSFNYGTGQETQYF. The CDR3 nucleotides are TGCGCCAGCAGCTTCAACTATGGGACAGGACAAGAGACCCAGTACTTC.